This TCR beta chain was sequenced in a study of cytomegalovirus exposure and HLA in healthy donors. In its sample, this clone was seen once. Primers: 60 Vbeta forward and 13 Jbeta reverse. Method: immunoSEQ multiplex PCR; TCRdb's copy keeps in-frame clones and lacks some. The sample has 140,000 or so clones, about 72% seen once. CDR3 size: 14 residues. Per the germline V gene, CDR1 is KGHSH and CDR2 is LQKENI. Trimming removed 3 bases from V and 10 bases from J, with 13 bases in between. The chain couples TRBV18 to TRBJ1-6; perhaps TRBD1 as D (5 bases). Input material: PBMCs. This TCR was recovered from a man between 40 and 49 years old in good health and CMV-seronegative. CDR3 sequence (DNA): TGTGCCAGCTCACCGGGGGGAAACGGATCACCCCTCCACTTT. Protein product: CASSPGGNGSPLHF.